This T cell receptor beta chain was identified in a study of T cells of healthy individuals. The V end was cut by 2 bases, the J end by 6 bases, with 13 bases between. The CDR3 covers 14 residues. MiXCR, run by TCRdb on the 5' RACE reads, gives a single entry per CDR3 protein. The data show roughly 87,000 distinct CDR3 sequences, with under 20% seen just once and more than 5.5% held by the top ten. This receptor was identified in a human donor in good health. This chain links TRBV12-3 or TRBV12-4 with TRBJ1-1; possible D gene TRBD1, 5 bases. In nucleotides, the CDR3 is TGTGCCAGCAGTTTAAAGGGGAGGGAGGCTGAAGCTTTCTTT. It translates to CASSLKGREAEAFF.